Given below is one TCR beta chain in context. No antigen is known for it. The sample comes from a study of T cell repertoires in cytomegalovirus infection. MiXCR, run by TCRdb on the reads, gives a single entry per CDR3 protein. The sample has about 37,000 distinct CDR3 sequences; about 48% are singletons. This material consisted of CD8+ T cells from cultured PBMCs, taken from culture after CMV antigen stimulation. The receptor was isolated from a human donor in good health (CMV status not recorded). Some clones in this sample may be carry-over from other donors' samples.

The CDR3 here is CASSMRDRIYEQYF. The CDR3 DNA reads as TGTGCCAGTAGTATGCGGGACAGAATCTACGAGCAGTACTTC. The gene calls are TRBV19 and TRBJ2-7, with D possibly matching TRBD1 (7 bases). Germline loops: CDR1 LNHDA, CDR2 SQIVND (reference sequence). The CDR3 consists of 14 residues. The germline V and J ends were trimmed by 3 bases and 3 bases, with 12 bases remaining between them.